This TCR beta chain was obtained from a study of blood T cells in healthy people across ages. Overall study context: About one barcoded beta molecule per two T cells was the capture yield of template switching.

This clonotype was seen a handful of times. Its antigen remains unidentified. Notes on the study in general: Estimated diversity that came from one million T cells was considered an underestimate.

Healthy Caucasian individuals from Russia aged 6 to 90 served as donors. Per individual sample, total RNA of at least 5.5 micrograms was extracted. V was clipped by 4 bases and J by 8 bases; unmatched bases: 11. This CDR3 has 16 residues. Germline CDR1 and CDR2: MNHEY and SMNVEV (reference sequence). The authors ran a second PCR of about 7 to 12 cycles using a sample-barcoded 5' primer and a J-beta primer mix. Each CDR3 protein gets one entry after TCRdb re-called the 5' RACE reads with MiXCR. The repertoire holds roughly 1,500,000 distinct CDR3 sequences, almost 35% seen once, with 11% in the top ten.

The TCR originated in a woman in her twenties or thirties in good health. The chain employs TRBV27 and TRBJ2-1, with 10 bases lining up with TRBD2. The sample consisted of blood. For the CDR3, the DNA is TGTGCCAGCAGTTCCTACTATAGCGGGAGGTTATATGAGCAGTTCTTC. Amino acids: CASSSYYSGRLYEQFF.